Shown below are 24 T cell receptor beta chains from a single sample sequenced in a study of immune characterization of retroperitoneal liposarcoma. TCRdb used MiXCR to reprocess the PCR reads, holding one entry per CDR3 protein. The table has roughly 3,800 distinct CDR3 sequences, about a third seen once. The specimen was blood. These receptors originate from a female donor with retroperitoneal liposarcoma.

This clonotype was counted between two and nine times. This rearrangement joins TRBV12-3 or TRBV12-4 to TRBJ2-4, with 8 bases that match TRBD2. With V trimmed by 8 bases and J by 7 bases, 13 bases remained unmatched. This CDR3 comprises 15 residues. The CDR3 DNA follows: TGTGCCAGCGGCTTAGCGGGAATGGGTGATAACATTCAGTACTTC. Its translation is CASGLAGMGDNIQYF.

The rearrangement uses TRBV7-2 and TRBJ2-5; possibly TRBD2 for D (7 bases). Germline V CDR1 and CDR2: SGHTA, FQGNSA. V shed 0 bases and J shed 2 bases, with 13 bases lying between them. There are 16 residues in the CDR3. The CDR3 here is CASSLARGGLQETQYF. In DNA, the CDR3 is TGTGCCAGCAGCTTAGCGAGGGGGGGGCTTCAAGAGACCCAGTACTTC. Filled out from reference TRBV7-2 and TRBJ2-5, the complete variable domain reads GAGVSQSPSNKVTEKGKDVELRCDPISGHTALYWYRQSLGQGLEFLIYFQGNSAPDKSGLPSDRFSAERTGGSVSTLTIQRTQQEDSAVYLCASSLARGGLQETQYFGPGTRLLVL.

This clonotype counts as medium-sized. The rearrangement uses TRBV6-6 and TRBJ2-6, with unresolved D. This CDR3 region has 17 residues. V was trimmed by 2 bases and J by 2 bases, leaving 13 bases between them. Germline CDR1 MNHNY, CDR2 SVGAGI (reference sequence). The CDR3 region has the DNA TGTGCCAGCAGTTACCTACCTCGGACCGCTGGGGCCAACGTCCTGACTTTC. Translation gives CASSYLPRTAGANVLTF.

This rearrangement joins TRBV19 to TRBJ1-4, with unresolved D. Trimming cost V 9 bases and J 4 bases, with 18 bases left between them. Germline-derived CDR1 and CDR2 are LNHDA and SQIVND (reference sequence). The CDR3 is made up of 15 amino acids. The CDR3 spells CASSRLESGNEKLFF. The CDR3 nucleotides are TGTGCCAGCTCCAGGCTGGAATCGGGTAATGAAAAACTGTTTTTT.

This clonotype is termed medium-sized. At one of its ends the junction is not consistent with the germline gene, which may arise from a read error. The chain recombines TRBV12-3 or TRBV12-4 with TRBJ2-5; maybe TRBD1 (6 bases). This CDR3 comprises 13 residues. The CDR3 reads CASSFRVTGDHVF. CDR3 nucleotides: TGTGCCAGCAGTTTTCGGGTGACAGGAGACCACGTCTTC.

As for this clonotype: At one end the junction does not follow the germline gene, possibly because of a read error. The rearrangement uses TRBV4-1 and TRBJ2-3, with 7 bases identical to TRBD2. Germline V CDR1 and CDR2: MGHRA, YSYEKL. The CDR3 covers 17 residues. Here the CDR3 DNA reads TGTGCCAGCAGCCAAGTTCGGGGGAGGGCCGCCACAGATACGCAGTATTTT. This codes for CASSQVRGRAATDTQYF.

The chain links TRBV4-1 to TRBJ1-2; no definite D call. Trimming took 0 bases from V and 5 from J, leaving 7 bases between them. CDR1 and CDR2 from the germline V gene are MGHRA and YSYEKL. The CDR3 is 13 amino acids. This chain's CDR3 is CASSQESVYGYTF. CDR3 nucleotides: TGCGCCAGCAGCCAAGAATCAGTGTATGGCTACACCTTC.

Judged by abundance, this clonotype is medium-sized. The chain is built from TRBV6-1 and TRBJ2-5, with D unclear. The J call may be mistaken, given a closer DNA end match to TRBJ2-7. This CDR3 contains 15 residues. Germline V lookup: CDR1 MNHNS, CDR2 SASEGT. The CDR3 DNA is TGTGCCAGCAGTTTGCTAAGGCCTCCTCGCTACGAGCAGTACTTC. This codes for CASSLLRPPRYEQYF.

The chain is built from TRBV10-2 and TRBJ2-3, with a tentative D call TRBD2 (6 bases). Germline V CDR1 and CDR2: WSHSY, SAAADI. There are 15 residues in the CDR3. V was shortened by 6 bases and J by 4 bases, with 17 bases between the two germline ends. CDR3 bases: TGCGCCAGCAGCGATACTAGAGGAGGGTCAGATACGCAGTATTTT. Protein product: CASSDTRGGSDTQYF.

The chain carries TRBV6-1 and TRBJ1-3, with 9 positions matching TRBD1. Looked up from germline, CDR1 is MNHNS and CDR2 is SASEGT. The V segment lost 4 bases and the J segment 7 bases; nucleotides outside the gene matches: 5. The CDR3 runs to 14 residues. The CDR3 bases are TGTGCCAGCAGTGCACAGGGGGCTAGGAACACCATATATTTT. This encodes CASSAQGARNTIYF.

The V call is TRBV6-2 or TRBV6-3, the J call TRBJ2-1; TRBD2 might be the D (5 bases). Between the trimmed V and J ends, which lost 6 bases and 13 bases, there was a span of 31 bases. Germline values: CDR1 MNHEY, CDR2 SVGEGT. This CDR3 is 17 amino acids long. CDR3 DNA sequence: TGTGCCAGCAGGGCCTACTCCGGACTCGAGGCCAAAAACATTCAGTTCTTC. Residues: CASRAYSGLEAKNIQFF.

This clonotype has only a few counts. V and J are TRBV6-1 and TRBJ2-1, with no clear D. CDR1 MNHNS and CDR2 SASEGT come from the germline V gene. CDR3 length: 14 residues. V lost 6 bases to trimming and J lost 4 bases, with 13 bases between them. CDR3 protein: CASRSLDAYNEQFF. For the CDR3, the DNA is TGTGCCAGCAGGTCTCTTGACGCGTACAATGAGCAGTTCTTC.

The V and J genes are TRBV10-1 and TRBJ2-4; D assignment may be TRBD1 or TRBD2 (5 bases each). With 7 bases removed from V and 7 bases from J, the gap between germline ends came to 23 bases. Germline values: CDR1 WNHNN, CDR2 SYGVQD (reference sequence). The CDR3 totals 16 residues. The CDR3 DNA is TGCGCCAGCATTTCTTCAGGGACCCGAAAAGGGAACATTCAGTACTTC. Protein: CASISSGTRKGNIQYF.

By its share, this clonotype is medium-sized. V is TRBV6-1 and J is TRBJ2-1; perhaps TRBD2 as D (6 bases). Germline loops: CDR1 MNHNS, CDR2 SASEGT. V lost 6 bases and J lost 6, with 18 bases in between. The CDR3 loop spans 15 amino acids. The DNA of the CDR3 is TGTGCCAGCAGCACCCCCGCGGGGTCGTCCAATGAGCAGTTCTTC. Its protein is CASSTPAGSSNEQFF.

The chain has TRBV12-3 or TRBV12-4 and TRBJ2-3, with 9 bases identical to TRBD1. V lost 5 bases, J lost 5 bases, and 5 bases stayed unmatched. This CDR3 spans 14 amino acids. CDR3 sequence reads: CASSLQGALDTQYF. CDR3 nucleotides: TGTGCCAGCAGTCTACAGGGGGCACTAGATACGCAGTATTTT.

The rearrangement uses TRBV25-1 and TRBJ2-1, with 10 bases matching TRBD2. The CDR3 spans 15 residues. J was trimmed by 8 bases and V by 3 bases; bases with no gene match: 7. Germline V lookup: CDR1 MGHDK, CDR2 SYGVNS. DNA for the CDR3: TGTGCCAGCAGTGACCCTAGCGGGAGATTTGATGAGCAGTTCTTC. Translation gives CASSDPSGRFDEQFF.

This clonotype was recorded a few times. The chain employs TRBV6-1 and TRBJ2-5; 12 bases match TRBD2. The J call is in doubt because the DNA end fits TRBJ2-1 better. Per germline, CDR1 MNHNS and CDR2 SASEGT. The CDR3 is made up of 14 amino acids. The CDR3 is CASSGLAGLNEQFF. DNA for the CDR3: TGTGCCAGCAGCGGACTAGCGGGGCTCAATGAGCAGTTCTTC.

V and J are TRBV12-3 or TRBV12-4 and TRBJ1-4, with D possibly being TRBD1 (6 bases). The CDR3 loop spans 14 amino acids. Trimming removed 6 bases at V and 5 bases at J, with 13 bases between. Here the CDR3 DNA reads TGTGCCAGCAGCTCGACAGGCTTGAATGAAAAACTGTTTTTT. Translation gives CASSSTGLNEKLFF.

A remark on this clonotype: Lacking the conserved final phenylalanine or tryptophan, this CDR3 likely reflects a read error. The chain recombines TRBV6-1 with TRBJ2-3, with D possibly being TRBD1 (6 bases). The V and J ends lost 1 base and 0 bases respectively, with 8 bases between them. The V gene's germline CDR1 is MNHNS and CDR2 SASEGT. The CDR3 totals 15 residues. The CDR3 region is CASSEGDRSTDTQYI. CDR3 DNA sequence: TGTGCCAGCAGTGAAGGTGACAGGAGCACAGATACGCAGTATATT.

J is TRBJ2-3 and V is TRBV14; the match to TRBD2 covers 9 bases. The CDR3 is made up of 17 amino acids. Germline trimming cut 2 bases from V and 2 bases from J; bases unmatched to any gene: 8. Germline assignment: CDR1 SGHDN and CDR2 FVKESK. CDR3 in amino acids: CASSQRGGASNTDTQYF. The CDR3 region has the DNA TGTGCCAGCAGCCAACGCGGGGGGGCCTCTAACACAGATACGCAGTATTTT.

The table lists this clonotype with a few counts. The CDR3 coding sequence is TGTGCCAGCAGCGAAACTCGGTCCCAGTTCTTC. This translates into CASSETRSQFF. The rearrangement joins TRBV12-3 or TRBV12-4 to TRBJ2-1, with D uncertain. Trimming pared 6 bases from V and 13 bases from J, leaving 13 bases between. CDR3 length equals 11 residues.

The chain couples TRBV20-1 to TRBJ2-2; weak D call: TRBD1 (7 bases). Germline V gene data show CDR1 as DFQATT and CDR2 as SNEGSKA (reference sequence). V gave up 0 bases and J gave up 3 bases, with 14 bases separating them. The CDR3 is made up of 16 amino acids. CDR3 protein: CSARDLQGGDTGELFF. The CDR3, as DNA: TGCAGTGCTAGAGATCTTCAGGGGGGAGACACCGGGGAGCTGTTTTTT.

This chain connects TRBV11-2 to TRBJ1-4, with TRBD1 as a possible D gene (6 bases). There are 16 residues in the CDR3. From germline, CDR1 is SGHAT and CDR2 FQNNGV. V lost 1 base to trimming and J lost 3 bases, with 12 bases between them. CDR3 sequence: CASSLGLDSANEKLFF. The DNA of the CDR3 is TGTGCCAGCAGCTTAGGGTTGGACAGCGCTAATGAAAAACTGTTTTTT. Complete variable domain (other parts from reference TRBV11-2 and TRBJ1-4): EAGVAQSPRYKIIEKRQSVAFWCNPISGHATLYWYQQILGQGPKLLIQFQNNGVVDDSQLPKDRFSAERLKGVDSTLKIQPAKLEDSAVYLCASSLGLDSANEKLFFGSGTQLSVL.

This clonotype is categorized as medium-sized (0.01 to 0.1%). The CDR3 loop is CASTKYPGQGAYGYTF. CDR3 sequence (DNA): TGTGCCAGCACCAAGTATCCGGGACAGGGGGCGTATGGCTACACCTTC. V and J are TRBV12-3 or TRBV12-4 and TRBJ1-2, with 12 bases that match TRBD1. CDR3 length: 16 residues. J lost 5 bases, V lost 7 bases, and 11 bases had no gene match.